The 21 T cell receptor beta chains below were found in one sample sequenced in a study of T-cell memory formation after mild COVID-19. TCRdb called the 5' RACE reads again in MiXCR, with one record for every CDR3 protein. This sample has tens of thousands of distinct CDR3 sequences, with around 7.2% found just once. The specimen was PBMCs or a T cell subset sorted from them (not recorded which). Every receptor here comes from a young man who had mild COVID-19 (a few samples of this study predate the infection). Cell type and time point are not known.

As regards this clonotype: An end of the junction does not agree with germline; a read error may underlie this. This rearrangement joins TRBV12-3 or TRBV12-4 to TRBJ1-5, with a tentative D call TRBD1 (6 bases). The CDR3 extends over 15 amino acids. The chain's CDR3 is CASRLGAPSNQPQHF. In DNA, the CDR3 is TGTGCCAGCCGTTTGGGGGCGCCCAGCAATCAGCCCCAGCATTTT.

This clonotype was counted a few times. The chain links TRBV4-3 to TRBJ2-1; D might be TRBD1 (6 bases). V gave up 3 bases and J gave up 4 bases, with 16 bases separating them. CDR1 is LGHNA and CDR2 is YSLEER in the germline V gene. The CDR3 contains 16 residues. This chain's CDR3 is CASSHSSGQPYNEQFF. The CDR3 region has the DNA TGCGCCAGCAGCCACTCCAGCGGACAGCCTTACAATGAGCAGTTCTTC.

This clonotype was seen more than once but under ten times. The chain employs TRBV6-5 and TRBJ1-1; tentative D call: TRBD1 (5 bases). This CDR3 is 14 amino acids long. V lost 3 bases, J lost 0 bases, and 8 bases lay in between. Germline CDR1 is MNHEY and CDR2 is SVGAGI. Written as DNA, the CDR3 is TGTGCCAGCAGTTATGGACACATGAACACTGAAGCTTTCTTT. Its translation: CASSYGHMNTEAFF.

This clonotype was seen at least ten times. This sequence joins TRBV5-1 and TRBJ1-1; D is unresolved. With 4 bases removed from V and 1 base from J, the gap between germline ends came to 11 bases. The CDR3 extends over 14 amino acids. The germline CDR1 and CDR2 sequences are SGHRS and YFSETQ. CDR3 residues: CASSAQPSNTEAFF. The CDR3 DNA reads as TGCGCCAGCAGCGCACAACCATCGAACACTGAAGCTTTCTTT.

This clonotype was seen many times. This rearrangement joins TRBV7-9 to TRBJ2-3, with 10 bases lining up with TRBD2. The CDR3 loop spans 14 amino acids. J gave up 1 base and V 5 bases, and 0 bases lay outside the gene matches. CDR1 and CDR2 (germline): SEHNR, FQNEAQ (reference sequence). In nucleotides, the CDR3 is TGTGCCAGCAGCACTAGCGGGGGCACAGATACGCAGTATTTT. Its translation: CASSTSGGTDTQYF. The full variable domain, its missing parts supplied by reference TRBV7-9 and TRBJ2-3, is DTGVSQNPRHKITKRGQNVTFRCDPISEHNRLYWYRQTLGQGPEFLTYFQNEAQLEKSRLLSDRFSAERPKGSFSTLEIQRTEQGDSAMYLCASSTSGGTDTQYFGPGTRLTVL.

In this sample, this clonotype turned up many times. V usage is TRBV11-2 and J usage is TRBJ2-1; TRBD2 might be the D (7 bases). The CDR3 sequence is 17 residues long. Trimming removed 4 bases at V and 2 bases at J, with 18 bases between. Germline V CDR1 and CDR2: SGHAT, FQNNGV. CDR3 sequence (DNA): TGTGCCAGCAGCTCATTGGTGGGGGGGCCTCCCTACAATGAGCAGTTCTTC. Protein: CASSSLVGGPPYNEQFF.

The V and J genes are TRBV7-2 and TRBJ2-3, with 8 bases matching TRBD1. With 5 bases clipped from V and 2 bases from J, the junction kept 9 bases outside the gene matches. Germline-derived CDR1 and CDR2 are SGHTA and FQGNSA. The CDR3 contains 16 residues. Here the CDR3 reads CASSLEHRGFTDTQYF. The CDR3 DNA reads as TGTGCCAGCAGCCTCGAACACAGGGGGTTCACAGATACGCAGTATTTT.

This clonotype came up a few times. The gene calls are TRBV7-2 and TRBJ1-1, with D possibly matching TRBD1 (6 bases). Per the germline V gene, CDR1 is SGHTA and CDR2 is FQGNSA. Deletions cut 5 bases from V and 4 bases from J, with 8 bases between. This CDR3 is 12 amino acids long. The CDR3 sequence: CASSIQGTEAFF. CDR3 DNA sequence: TGTGCCAGCAGCATACAGGGCACTGAAGCTTTCTTT.

The genes are TRBV9 and TRBJ1-2, with D possibly being TRBD1 (6 bases). This CDR3 spans 15 amino acids. In germline, CDR1 is SGDLS, CDR2 YYNGEE. Between the trimmed V and J ends, which lost 4 bases and 0 bases, there was a span of 13 bases. This CDR3 reads CASSPEGGTNYGYTF. The CDR3 DNA reads TGTGCCAGCAGCCCAGAGGGGGGTACTAACTATGGCTACACCTTC.

This clonotype has only a few counts. The chain employs TRBV28 and TRBJ2-6; 7 nucleotides agree with TRBD1. CDR1 and CDR2 (germline): MDHEN, SYDVKM. The CDR3 is made up of 19 amino acids. The J segment lost 1 base and the V segment lost 6 bases, leaving 15 bases of the junction unmatched. The CDR3 bases are TGTGCCAGCAGAAGGACAGGAATCAGGTCCCTTTCTGGGGCCAACGTCCTGACTTTC. Translated: CASRRTGIRSLSGANVLTF.

This clonotype was seen repeatedly, ten times or more. The CDR3, as DNA: TGTGCCAGCTTCTCGGGGCTTACTGGCACAGATACGCAGTATTTT. Its translation: CASFSGLTGTDTQYF. The chain recombines TRBV7-9 with TRBJ2-3; either TRBD1 or TRBD2 may supply D (5 bases each). Between the trimmed V and J ends, which lost 8 bases and 1 base, there was a span of 16 bases. The CDR3 has 15 residues. Germline values: CDR1 SEHNR, CDR2 FQNEAQ (reference sequence).

This clonotype was detected only a few times. The genes are TRBV5-6 and TRBJ1-2, with TRBD1 matching over 7 bases. CDR1 is SGHDT, CDR2 YYEEEE, per germline. After removal of 6 bases from V and 7 bases from J, the junction contained 12 bases not matched to a gene. This CDR3 contains 14 residues. Written as DNA, the CDR3 is TGTGCCAGCACCCCGGGGACAGAGGGTCTTGGCTACACCTTC. This translates into CASTPGTEGLGYTF.

The sample holds a few counts of this clonotype. This chain connects TRBV20-1 to TRBJ1-1, with D unresolved. The V gene lost 6 bases and the J gene lost 5 bases, with 13 bases spanning the gap. This CDR3 comprises 12 residues. Germline V gene sequence: CDR1 DFQATT, CDR2 SNEGSKA (reference sequence). The CDR3 region has the DNA TGCAGTGCCTCCGATCCCACAACTGAAGCTTTCTTT. Translated: CSASDPTTEAFF.

This chain connects TRBV5-5 to TRBJ2-5; possibly TRBD1 for D (5 bases). V was shortened by 1 base and J by 7 bases, with 17 bases between the two germline ends. This CDR3 region has 15 residues. The germline CDR1 and CDR2 sequences are SGHKS and YYEKEE (reference sequence). CDR3 sequence: CASSLLKAGMVTQYF. CDR3 nucleotides: TGTGCCAGCAGCTTGCTAAAGGCAGGGATGGTGACCCAGTACTTC. The whole variable domain, filled in from reference TRBV5-5 and TRBJ2-5, reads DAGVTQSPTHLIKTRGQQVTLRCSPISGHKSVSWYQQVLGQGPQFIFQYYEKEERGRGNFPDRFSARQFPNYSSELNVNALLLGDSALYLCASSLLKAGMVTQYFGPGTRLLVL.

This clonotype was seen a few times. This chain joins TRBV6-2 or TRBV6-3 and TRBJ2-5; tentative D call: TRBD2 (6 bases). The V end was cut by 0 bases, the J end by 5 bases, with 16 bases between. CDR3 length: 16 residues. Germline assignment: CDR1 MNHEY and CDR2 SVGEGT. DNA for the CDR3: TGTGCCAGCAGTTACTCGATTGGAGGGGTCGAGGAGACCCAGTACTTC. Its protein product is CASSYSIGGVEETQYF.

There are many counts of this clonotype. The chain has TRBV7-2 and TRBJ2-3; perhaps TRBD2 as D (5 bases). CDR1 and CDR2 (germline): SGHTA, FQGNSA. The CDR3 is 14 amino acids. Trimming removed 2 bases at V and 5 bases at J, with 11 bases between. This CDR3 reads CASSLSLGGDTQYF. The CDR3, as DNA: TGTGCCAGCAGCTTATCACTAGGCGGAGATACGCAGTATTTT.

The chain is built from TRBV4-3 and TRBJ1-5; no clear D. Between the trimmed V and J ends, which lost 0 bases and 9 bases, there was a span of 6 bases. Germline V gives CDR1 LGHNA, CDR2 YSLEER. The CDR3 is 12 residues long. The CDR3 DNA reads TGCGCCAGCAGCCAAGATAAGGGGCCCCAGCATTTT. Residues: CASSQDKGPQHF.

This clonotype has more than one count but fewer than ten. This chain links TRBV7-2 with TRBJ1-5, with D tentatively TRBD1 (6 bases). With 4 bases removed from V and 5 bases from J, the gap between germline ends came to 9 bases. CDR1 SGHTA and CDR2 FQGNSA come from the germline V gene. The CDR3 contains 13 residues. In DNA, the CDR3 is TGTGCCAGCAGCTCAGAGGGGGATCAGCCCCAGCATTTT. This codes for CASSSEGDQPQHF.

This clonotype is categorized as medium-sized. The genes are TRBV5-1 and TRBJ2-1; D is possibly TRBD1 (5 bases). CDR3 length equals 17 residues. Trimming stripped 2 bases from V and 6 bases from J, with 21 bases between. Germline CDR1 and CDR2: SGHRS and YFSETQ. CDR3 protein: CASSFALDIRASNEQFF. For the CDR3, the DNA is TGCGCCAGCAGCTTCGCCTTGGACATTAGAGCTAGCAATGAGCAGTTCTTC.

This clonotype has ten or more counts. The V gene is TRBV12-3 or TRBV12-4, the J gene TRBJ2-1; D remains unclear. Trimming stripped 4 bases from V and 6 bases from J, with 13 bases between. The CDR3 is 14 amino acids. The CDR3 region is CASSYYPALNEQFF. For the CDR3, the DNA is TGTGCCAGCAGTTACTATCCCGCCCTCAATGAGCAGTTCTTC.

This clonotype was counted at least ten times. The chain couples TRBV5-1 to TRBJ2-7; weak D call: TRBD1 (6 bases). Trimming removed 0 bases at V and 6 bases at J, with 13 bases between. From germline, CDR1 is SGHRS and CDR2 YFSETQ. The length of the CDR3 is 14 residues. CDR3 in DNA: TGCGCCAGCAGCTTGGGGACAGCTTTTAGCGAGCAGTACTTC. The encoded protein is CASSLGTAFSEQYF.